The present entry profiles one T cell receptor beta chain with its context. The same CDR3 also results from other DNA sequences found in this sample. This entry is derived from a study of blood T cell repertoires in COVID-19. Background on the study: Sources were T cells, B-cell-depleted T cells, or PBMCs; the material itself was cDNA or gDNA.

The germline V and J ends were trimmed by 3 bases and 2 bases, with 5 bases remaining between them. The germline V gene encodes CDR1 DFQATT and CDR2 SNEGSKA (reference sequence). This CDR3 is 11 amino acids long. Original analysis: Amplification of reference gene primers was used by the study to estimate nucleated cell counts. Some clones are missing from TCRdb's copy, which holds only in-frame ones; the method was immunoSEQ multiplex PCR. V, J and clone size were drawn from that table, and D and trimming were deduced from the DNA. The sample includes approximately 250,000 clones, almost 85% of them seen just once.

This rearrangement joins TRBV20-1 to TRBJ2-7; D remains unclear. The TCR sequence derives from a man in his forties or fifties with COVID-19, enrolled during active disease. Sequences were obtained from peripheral blood. The CDR3 loop reads CSASPAYEQYF. CDR3 nucleotides: TGCAGTGCTAGTCCCGCCTACGAGCAGTACTTC.